A selection of T cell receptor beta chains follows, all from one sample in a study of OX40 agonist ivuxolimab in advanced cancers. This table comes from immunoSEQ multiplex PCR, and its TCRdb copy is limited to in-frame clones, with some not included. The data contain tens of thousands of clones, roughly nine tenths of them singletons. Here the sequenced sample was CD4+ or CD8+ T cells sorted from blood, taken in a trial of the OX40 agonist ivuxolimab. These receptors originate from an adult with an advanced solid tumor such as melanoma, head and neck, liver or kidney cancer. CDR3s include the opening cysteine and the closing phenylalanine or tryptophan. The D gene is left open where the match is weak. Rows may omit the clone size; those that give it use once, few, many or a size class.

>NA|TRBV10-2|TRBJ1-4|NA
TGCGCCAGCAGGGACGTTAATGAAAAACTGTTTTTT
CASRDVNEKLFF
>NA|TRBV7-6|TRBJ2-1|TRBD1
TGTGCCAGCAGCTTACAGGGACAGGGTTACAATGAGCAGTTCTTC
CASSLQGQGYNEQFF
>once|TRBV9|TRBJ1-3|NA
TGTGCCAGCAGCGTAGGTTCCGTCGCGGTTAAACCCTCTGGAAACACCATATATTTT
CASSVGSVAVKPSGNTIYF
>NA|TRBV28|TRBJ1-2|NA
TGTGCCAGCAGGTCTTACTACTATGGCTACACCTTC
CASRSYYYGYTF
>NA|TRBV5-5|TRBJ1-2|TRBD1
TGTGCCAGCAGCCGGGGACAGGGGGCGGGTAGCTACACCTTC
CASSRGQGAGSYTF
>NA|TRBV28|TRBJ1-5|NA
TGTGCCAGCAGCCCATTGGAGGGGATCCAGCCCCAGCATTTT
CASSPLEGIQPQHF
>NA|TRBV6-4|TRBJ2-6|NA
TGTGCCAGCAGTGATGAAAGCTCTGGGGCCAACGTCCTGACTTTC
CASSDESSGANVLTF
>NA|TRBV19|TRBJ1-5|NA
TGTGCCAGTAGTCGAGTTGGGGATAGCAATCAGCCCCAGCATTTT
CASSRVGDSNQPQHF
>NA|TRBV6-5|TRBJ2-7|TRBD2
TGTGCCAGCTCCGCGGGAGTCCTTACTATCTACGAGCAGTACTTC
CASSAGVLTIYEQYF
>NA|TRBV7-3|TRBJ2-3|TRBD2
TGTGCCAGCGGTCAACCGGGACTAGATATAGATACGCAGTATTTT
CASGQPGLDIDTQYF
>few|TRBV5-1|TRBJ2-6|TRBD2
TGCGCCAGCAGAAAAAGCGGGGCGGACTCTGGGGCCAACGTCCTGACTTTC
CASRKSGADSGANVLTF
>NA|TRBV19|TRBJ2-7|TRBD1
TGTGCCAGTAGTATGACAGGGTTCTCCTACGAGCAGTACTTC
CASSMTGFSYEQYF
>NA|TRBV28|TRBJ2-5|TRBD1
TGTGCCAGCAGAATGACGACCGGACAGGGGCAAGAGACCCAGTACTTC
CASRMTTGQGQETQYF
>NA|TRBV11-3|TRBJ2-3|NA
TGTGCCAGCAGCTTAGTCGGTGTTACGCAGTATTTT
CASSLVGVTQYF
>NA|TRBV7-2|TRBJ1-1|NA
TGTGCCAGCAGCCGCCTACGGGGGAATAGTCGTGAGAACACTGAAGCTTTCTTT
CASSRLRGNSRENTEAFF
>NA|TRBV6-1|TRBJ1-2|NA
TGTGCCAGCAGTTATGGAGTACCCTATGGCTACACCTTC
CASSYGVPYGYTF
>once|TRBV11-2|TRBJ2-5|NA
TGTGCCAGCAGCATACAGGGCCGGCAGACCCAGTACTTC
CASSIQGRQTQYF
>NA|TRBV6-6|TRBJ2-4|NA
TGTGCCAGCAGCACAAGAAACATTCAGTACTTC
CASSTRNIQYF
>NA|TRBV5-4|TRBJ2-2|NA
TGTGCCAGCAGCCTGCCGGGTGGCAGGGAGCTGTTTTTT
CASSLPGGRELFF
>NA|TRBV14|TRBJ2-5|TRBD1
TGTGCCAGCAGCCAGCTACAGGGGGCGTTCGAGACCCAGTACTTC
CASSQLQGAFETQYF
>NA|TRBV7-2|TRBJ2-7|NA
TGTGCCAGCAGCTTATCTCGCGGGGCCTCCTACTACGAGCAGTACTTC
CASSLSRGASYYEQYF
>NA|TRBV19|TRBJ1-2|NA
TGTGCCAGTAGCCAGGACGGGCGCTATGGCTACACCTTC
CASSQDGRYGYTF
>NA|TRBV7-6|TRBJ2-1|NA
TGTGCCAGCAGCTTAGCGCCGGGCGGAGTCAATGAGCAGTTCTTC
CASSLAPGGVNEQFF
>NA|TRBV19|TRBJ1-2|NA
TGTGCCAGTAGTATCAGACTGACTACTAACTATGGCTACACCTTC
CASSIRLTTNYGYTF
>NA|TRBV6-5|TRBJ2-7|NA
TGTGCCAGCAGTTACGCCCCCCTTCAGGACTACGAGCAGTACTTC
CASSYAPLQDYEQYF
>NA|TRBV13|TRBJ2-3|NA
TGTGCCAGCAGCTCTGCGAGGCTAGCGACCGGCGCAGATACGCAGTATTTT
CASSSARLATGADTQYF
>few|TRBV5-1|TRBJ1-1|NA
TGCGCCAGCAGAACAGGAGGGACTGAAGCTTTCTTT
CASRTGGTEAFF
>NA|TRBV5-4|TRBJ1-2|NA
TGTGCCAGCAGCCCTGGTGGCCAGCCCCGGGGTGGCTACACCTTC
CASSPGGQPRGGYTF
>NA|TRBV6-6|TRBJ1-1|NA
TGTGCCAGCAGTTATCTCGGGCTGGGGACTGAAGCTTTCTTT
CASSYLGLGTEAFF
>NA|TRBV4-2|TRBJ2-3|TRBD2
TGTGCCAGCAGCCAAGGGATAGCGGGGGGCACGAGCACAGATACGCAGTATTTT
CASSQGIAGGTSTDTQYF
>NA|TRBV6-5|TRBJ2-7|TRBD1
TGTGCCAGCAGTTACGGGGACAGGAGCTACGAGCAGTACTTC
CASSYGDRSYEQYF
>NA|TRBV5-4|TRBJ2-3|TRBD1
TGTGCCAGCAGCTATGGACAGGGTAGTACAGATACGCAGTATTTT
CASSYGQGSTDTQYF
>NA|TRBV5-4|TRBJ1-1|NA
TGTGCCAGCAGCTTGAGGGGGACTAGGGTGAACACTGAAGCTTTCTTT
CASSLRGTRVNTEAFF
>NA|TRBV7-3|TRBJ2-1|NA
TGTGCCAGCGCCCTGGGGGGCTCCTACAATGAGCAGTTCTTC
CASALGGSYNEQFF
>NA|TRBV25-1|TRBJ2-3|TRBD1
TGTGCCAGCAGTAGGGGGCAGACCTATAGCACAGATACGCAGTATTTT
CASSRGQTYSTDTQYF
>NA|TRBV9|TRBJ1-2|NA
TGTGCCAGCAGCGTAGAGGCCAGAGATAAGTCAGATGCGGGCTACACCTTC
CASSVEARDKSDAGYTF
>NA|TRBV5-1|TRBJ1-2|TRBD1
TGCGCCAGTCAGGACATACAGGGGACTGGCTACACCTTC
CASQDIQGTGYTF
>NA|TRBV28|TRBJ1-2|NA
TGTGCCAGCATCCTTGCGGGGGGTAGTGGCTACACCTTC
CASILAGGSGYTF
>NA|TRBV6-6|TRBJ2-3|NA
TGTGCCAGCAGCCCCAACGTAGATACGCAGTATTTT
CASSPNVDTQYF
>NA|TRBV5-1|TRBJ2-1|NA
TGCGCCAGCAACACGTACAATGAGCAGTTCTTC
CASNTYNEQFF
>NA|TRBV21-1|TRBJ2-7|NA
TGTGCCAGCAGCTCAGCAACAGGGGGTCACCCCTACGAGCAGTACTTC
CASSSATGGHPYEQYF
>few|TRBV7-2|TRBJ2-3|NA
TGTGCCAGCAGCTTAGTATTCGGGGACCCGGGGGCGAATACGCAGTATTTT
CASSLVFGDPGANTQYF
>NA|TRBV2|TRBJ2-5|TRBD1
TGTGCCACCAGCACGGGACAGGCTGGAGAGACCCAGTACTTC
CATSTGQAGETQYF
>NA|TRBV7-2|TRBJ2-2|NA
TGTGCCAGCAGCTTAGCGTTGCGGGTTACCGGGGAGCTGTTTTTT
CASSLALRVTGELFF
>few|TRBV4-2|TRBJ1-5|NA
TGTGCCAGCAGCCAAGTGGTAGGGAGGGATCAGCCCCAGCATTTT
CASSQVVGRDQPQHF
>NA|TRBV5-1|TRBJ2-5|NA
TGCGCCAGCAGCTTCGAGGGGAAGACCCAGTACTTC
CASSFEGKTQYF
>few|TRBV5-1|TRBJ1-1|NA
TGCGCCAGCAGCAGGGACGGGACCTCCCCCGGGGAAGCTTTCTTT
CASSRDGTSPGEAFF
>once|TRBV5-1|TRBJ2-1|NA
TGCGCCAGCACCTCCGGGAGACTGGGCTCCTACAATGAGCAGTTCTTC
CASTSGRLGSYNEQFF